One sample yielded the 17 T cell receptor beta chains listed below, sequenced in a study of regulatory T cells in long-lasting Graves disease (dated by TCRdb to the early 2020s). This sample's time point label indicates: persistent/refractory GD, antithyroid drugs over 5 years with positive TRAb. For both TCR sequencing and RNA sequencing, RNA was extracted from PBMCs in TRIzol. Libraries were constructed by multiplex PCR. Sequencing was performed on an Illumina HiSeq 4000. CDR3 regions were amplified by Arm-PCR with iRepertoire HTBI primers to construct TCR beta libraries. The public reads were run again by TCRdb, first through fastp at Q25 and then through MiXCR, and only productive beta chains were kept. Merged by CDR3 protein, the rows form single entries marked with the most common genes and DNA. Counted in this sample were approximately 470,000 distinct CDR3 sequences; around 20% of them appeared once. The ten top clones hold about 7.8% of the sample.

Sequencing was performed on peripheral blood mononuclear cells (PBMCs), taken when the disease was refractory, from a patient treated with antithyroid drugs. The receptors originated from a female donor with Graves disease.

The table lists this clonotype with many counts. V gene TRBV6-1 combines with J gene TRBJ2-7, with 10 bases identical to TRBD2. V trimming: 2 bases; J trimming: 6 bases; junction bases outside the gene matches: 7. This CDR3 has 15 residues. In germline, CDR1 is MNHNS, CDR2 SASEGT. CDR3 residues: CASSELSGRASEQYF. DNA for the CDR3: TGTGCCAGCAGTGAATTAAGCGGGAGGGCTAGCGAGCAGTACTTC.

This clonotype occurred a few times. V and J are TRBV20-1 and TRBJ1-6; TRBD1 matches 7 bases. V shed 3 bases, J shed 7 bases, and the junction held 6 bases outside the gene matches. The CDR3 has 14 amino acids. CDR1 and CDR2 (germline): DFQATT, SNEGSKA (reference sequence). Here the CDR3 DNA reads TGCAGTGCTAGCCCCGGGACAGTCAATTCACCCCTCCACTTT. Protein sequence: CSASPGTVNSPLHF.

This clonotype was seen repeatedly, ten times or more. The chain carries TRBV6-1 and TRBJ2-7; possibly TRBD1 for D (6 bases). The CDR3 has 14 amino acids. Per the germline V gene, CDR1 is MNHNS and CDR2 is SASEGT. The V gene lost 8 bases and the J gene lost 0 bases, with 14 bases spanning the gap. The CDR3 here is CASAAQGISYEQYF. As DNA, the CDR3 is TGTGCCAGCGCGGCACAGGGCATCTCCTACGAGCAGTACTTC.

This clonotype was seen a few times. This chain joins TRBV29-1 and TRBJ2-5; tentative D call: TRBD1 (6 bases). Germline CDR1 SQVTM, CDR2 ANQGSEA. CDR3 size: 15 residues. V was cut by 0 bases and J by 6 bases, with 17 bases left in between. The CDR3 loop reads CSVEDRARGGQTQYF. The CDR3 region has the DNA TGCAGCGTTGAAGATCGGGCCAGGGGCGGGCAGACCCAGTACTTC.

The chain links TRBV5-1 to TRBJ2-2, with D uncertain. The germline V and J ends were trimmed by 4 bases and 7 bases, with 14 bases remaining between them. Looked up from germline, CDR1 is SGHRS and CDR2 is YFSETQ. The CDR3 loop spans 14 amino acids. The CDR3 sequence is CASSIAQIVGELFF. The DNA for the CDR3 is TGCGCCAGCAGCATCGCTCAGATAGTCGGGGAGCTGTTTTTT.

This clonotype is a singleton in its sample. This may be a read error, as it is one base from a much larger clone. The gene calls are TRBV7-9 and TRBJ2-5, with 9 bases aligning to TRBD1. Germline V lookup: CDR1 SEHNR, CDR2 FQNEAQ (reference sequence). After removal of 6 bases from V and 5 bases from J, the junction contained 13 bases not matched to a gene. The CDR3 is 16 amino acids. Written as DNA, the CDR3 is TGTGCCAGCAGACATAGACCGGGACAGGGCGACGAGACCCAGTACTTC. It yields the protein CASRHRPGQGDETQYF.

This clonotype was observed a handful of times. V is TRBV7-3 and J is TRBJ2-3; 14 positions match TRBD2. Germline lookup yields CDR1 SGHTA and CDR2 FQGTGA. CDR3 length: 16 amino acids. J was trimmed by 4 bases and V by 5 bases; bases with no gene match: 5. The CDR3 DNA follows: TGTGCCAGCAGCCCGGGACTAGCGGGAGTGGCAGATACGCAGTATTTT. It yields the protein CASSPGLAGVADTQYF.

This clonotype was seen many times. The rearrangement links TRBV28 to TRBJ1-2; no firm D call. Germline values: CDR1 MDHEN, CDR2 SYDVKM. This CDR3 region has 15 residues. The ends were cut back, 6 bases at V and 8 bases at J, with 22 bases in the middle. The CDR3 nucleotides read TGTGCCAGCAGACTACAAAGGAGGGATCTGAAGGGCTACACCTTC. It encodes CASRLQRRDLKGYTF.

This clonotype has ten or more counts. CDR3: CASSGGFASSNQPQHF. CDR3 in DNA: TGTGCCAGCAGCGGCGGGTTCGCCAGTAGCAATCAGCCCCAGCATTTT. V and J are TRBV7-2 and TRBJ1-5; D not resolved. Germline loops: CDR1 SGHTA, CDR2 FQGNSA. V lost 5 bases and J 0 bases, leaving 14 bases between the germline ends. The CDR3 runs 16 residues.

V usage is TRBV5-1 and J usage is TRBJ2-7; D may be TRBD1 (6 bases). The V and J ends lost 4 bases and 6 bases respectively, with 14 bases between them. Germline V lookup: CDR1 SGHRS, CDR2 YFSETQ. The CDR3 is 13 residues long. The DNA of the CDR3 is TGCGCCAGCAGCATCGACAGGTATCGCGAGCAGTACTTC. Protein: CASSIDRYREQYF.

This clonotype was recorded many times. V is TRBV14 and J is TRBJ1-1, with 8 bases matching TRBD1. This CDR3 contains 15 residues. V trimming: 0 bases; J trimming: 3 bases; junction bases outside the gene matches: 3. Germline loops: CDR1 SGHDN, CDR2 FVKESK. CDR3 sequence reads: CASSQEDRGHTEAFF. The DNA for the CDR3 is TGTGCCAGCAGCCAAGAAGACAGGGGACACACTGAAGCTTTCTTT.

This clonotype has just a few counts. The J gene is TRBJ2-7, the V gene TRBV5-5; TRBD1 is a possible D gene (5 bases). From germline, CDR1 is SGHKS and CDR2 YYEKEE (reference sequence). CDR3 length: 16 amino acids. The germline V and J ends were trimmed by 1 base and 0 bases, with 14 bases remaining between them. The CDR3 sequence is CASSLPTSDTSYEQYF. For the CDR3, the DNA is TGTGCCAGCAGCTTGCCGACCTCGGACACCTCCTACGAGCAGTACTTC. The full variable domain, its missing parts supplied by reference TRBV5-5 and TRBJ2-7, is DAGVTQSPTHLIKTRGQQVTLRCSPISGHKSVSWYQQVLGQGPQFIFQYYEKEERGRGNFPDRFSARQFPNYSSELNVNALLLGDSALYLCASSLPTSDTSYEQYFGPGTRLTVT.

This CDR3 is CASSDLHGTPGNTIYF. The CDR3 coding sequence is TGCGCCAGCAGCGATTTACACGGGACTCCTGGAAACACCATATATTTT. The J gene is TRBJ1-3, the V gene TRBV4-1; D possibly corresponds to TRBD1 (5 bases). V was clipped by 5 bases and J by 2 bases, with 16 bases between them. The CDR3 loop spans 16 amino acids. The germline V gene has CDR1 MGHRA and CDR2 YSYEKL.

The rearrangement uses TRBV20-1 and TRBJ2-2; 8 positions agree with TRBD2. CDR1 DFQATT and CDR2 SNEGSKA come from the germline V gene (reference sequence). V was pared by 5 bases and J by 5 bases, with 10 bases of the junction left unmatched. This CDR3 has 15 amino acids. This CDR3 is CSAPSRLAITGELFF. CDR3 coding DNA: TGCAGTGCTCCAAGTAGACTAGCGATAACCGGGGAGCTGTTTTTT.

The chain is built from TRBV20-1 and TRBJ2-7; 8 bases are a match to TRBD1. There are 12 residues in the CDR3. V shed 6 bases, J shed 7 bases, and the junction held 8 bases outside the gene matches. Per germline, CDR1 DFQATT and CDR2 SNEGSKA (reference sequence). As DNA, the CDR3 is TGCAGTGCAGGCCAACAGGGGGGAGAGCAGTACTTC. This sequence encodes CSAGQQGGEQYF.

This clonotype has a handful of counts. The V and J genes are TRBV4-1 and TRBJ1-6; no firm D call. The CDR3 is 18 amino acids. V shed 0 bases and J shed 2 bases, with 14 bases lying between them. The V gene's germline CDR1 is MGHRA and CDR2 YSYEKL. CDR3 sequence reads: CASSQELARSTYNSPLHF. As DNA, the CDR3 is TGCGCCAGCAGCCAAGAGTTAGCCCGATCCACCTATAATTCACCCCTCCACTTT.

There are many counts of this clonotype. V gene TRBV9 combines with J gene TRBJ2-2; 10 bases agree with TRBD2. V was pared by 0 bases and J by 6 bases, with 5 bases of the junction left unmatched. In germline, CDR1 is SGDLS, CDR2 YYNGEE. CDR3 length: 16 residues. This CDR3 reads CASSVALAGVSGELFF. The DNA of the CDR3 is TGTGCCAGCAGCGTAGCTCTAGCGGGAGTCTCCGGGGAGCTGTTTTTT.